This T cell receptor (beta chain) was captured by sequencing in a study of cytomegalovirus exposure and HLA in healthy donors. This CDR3 comprises 13 residues. Germline V gives CDR1 SNHLY, CDR2 FYNNEI. Trimming removed 2 bases from V and 3 bases from J; junction bases left unmatched: 0. It was the approximately 120-subject validation cohort, separate from the roughly 700-subject first cohort, to which the donors belonged. With respect to this clone: Its specificity is not known.

Study conclusions and caveats: There were a few CMV-associated chains whose specificity for CMV antigens was confirmed in vitro. The study listed 164 cytomegalovirus-associated TCR beta chains. Most TCR sequences proved rare, with some public TCRs found in many donors.

Using immunoSEQ multiplex PCR, the repertoire was profiled, and TCRdb retains in-frame clones only, with some absent. The sample shows roughly 70,000 clones, about 82% of them seen only once. The chain links TRBV2 to TRBJ1-2; 7 bases fit TRBD1. This TCR was sampled from a man aged 25-45 years in good health and CMV-seronegative. Sequencing was carried out using PBMCs. CDR3 in DNA: TGTGCCAGCAGTGAAACAGGGGACTATGGCTACACCTTC. This codes for CASSETGDYGYTF.